One sample yielded the 16 T cell receptor beta chains listed below, sequenced in a study of quantifying T cell responses using KT2 cells (dated by TCRdb to about 2017). With respect to the entire study: RNA was DNase-treated and reverse transcribed with TCR alpha and beta constant-region primers, mostly using SuperScript III.

Libraries were made using UMI-ligation and nested PCR. TCRdb records Illumina MiSeq as the sequencer. A single-stranded oligonucleotide bearing the Illumina SP2 sequence and a UMI was ligated to the 3' end of the cDNA with T4 RNA ligase 1. PCR1 consisted of about 4 cycles (98 degrees C 15 s, 69 degrees C 30 s, 72 degrees C 40 s), and for the beta primer an equimolar mix of RC1.1 and RC1.2 was used to cover TRBC1 and TRBC2. TCRdb cleaned the public reads at Q25 with fastp, built clones with MiXCR and kept in-frame beta chains. All rows with the same CDR3 protein become a single entry with the most common DNA and genes. This sample is represented by about 33,000 distinct CDR3 sequences; 10% of them were singletons. Of the sample, roughly 9% falls within the top ten clones. Sequenced: PBMCs spiked with cells of the T cell clone KT2. Receptors originate from a human donor.

The CDR3 DNA reads as TGTGCCAGCAGCTTCCTTAGCGGGACAGATACGCAGTATTTT. Translation gives CASSFLSGTDTQYF. The gene calls are TRBV28 and TRBJ2-3, with TRBD2 matching 7 bases. The junction had 6 bases not matched to a gene; V was cut back by 6 bases and J by 3 bases. The CDR3 sequence is 14 residues long. In germline, CDR1 is MDHEN, CDR2 SYDVKM.

To note about this clonotype: A junction end diverges from the germline sequence, so it may reflect a read error. J is TRBJ1-6 and V is TRBV28; 9 nucleotides match TRBD1. CDR1 and CDR2 (germline): MDHEN, SYDVKM. The CDR3 sequence is 19 residues long. Here the CDR3 reads CARSFVQGAQKGLASPLHF. As DNA, the CDR3 is TGTGCCAGAAGTTTTGTACAGGGGGCGCAGAAGGGGTTAGCTTCACCCCTCCACTTT.

The chain couples TRBV7-9 to TRBJ2-5; 8 nucleotides match TRBD1. Germline-derived CDR1 and CDR2 are SEHNR and FQNEAQ (reference sequence). J lost 4 bases, V lost 1 base, and 5 bases had no gene match. The CDR3 totals 15 residues. CDR3 protein: CASSLVGQGGETQYF. CDR3 nucleotides: TGTGCCAGCAGCTTAGTAGGACAGGGAGGAGAGACCCAGTACTTC. Full variable domain (missing parts from reference TRBV7-9 and TRBJ2-5): DTGVSQNPRHKITKRGQNVTFRCDPISEHNRLYWYRQTLGQGPEFLTYFQNEAQLEKSRLLSDRFSAERPKGSFSTLEIQRTEQGDSAMYLCASSLVGQGGETQYFGPGTRLLVL.

In its sample, this clonotype was seen many times. The chain is built from TRBV2 and TRBJ1-2, with D unclear. The CDR3 covers 12 residues. Germline CDR1 is SNHLY and CDR2 is FYNNEI. V lost 4 bases and J 5 bases, leaving 8 bases between the germline ends. In DNA form, the CDR3 reads TGTGCCAGCAGTGTTGCGGAATATGGCTACACCTTC. It codes for CASSVAEYGYTF.

This clonotype has more than one count but fewer than ten. V and J are TRBV7-2 and TRBJ2-1; D is perhaps TRBD2 (6 bases). V was pared by 2 bases and J by 9 bases, with 14 bases between. Germline V gene lookup returns CDR1 SGHTA and CDR2 FQGNSA. The CDR3 is 14 residues long. CDR3 region: CASSLTGEGSEQFF. For the CDR3, the DNA is TGTGCCAGCAGCTTAACGGGAGAGGGAAGTGAGCAGTTCTTC.

At least ten counts were recorded for this clonotype. The rearrangement joins TRBV6-2 or TRBV6-3 to TRBJ2-5; 7 nucleotides line up with TRBD1. The germline gives CDR1 MNHEY, CDR2 SVGEGT. This CDR3 spans 15 amino acids. V was clipped by 6 bases and J by 5 bases; unmatched bases: 12. The CDR3: CASRPNRQGYETQYF. The CDR3 DNA is TGTGCCAGCAGACCAAACCGACAGGGTTACGAGACCCAGTACTTC.

The genes are TRBV2 and TRBJ1-6; no clear D. This CDR3 has 13 amino acids. Germline values: CDR1 SNHLY, CDR2 FYNNEI. V lost 8 bases, J lost 10 bases, and 15 bases lay in between. CDR3 coding DNA: TGTGCCAGCTTGAGTCAGGTGGCGTCACCCCTCCACTTT. It yields the protein CASLSQVASPLHF.

This clonotype was recorded at least ten times. The chain recombines TRBV29-1 with TRBJ1-1; D is undetermined. V was pared by 7 bases and J by 1 base, with 13 bases between. This CDR3 has 13 amino acids. Germline CDR1 SQVTM, CDR2 ANQGSEA. The CDR3 loop is CSALLPTNTEAFF. The CDR3 region has the DNA TGCAGCGCCCTCTTACCGACGAACACTGAAGCTTTCTTT.

The chain links TRBV11-2 to TRBJ2-1; tentatively, D is TRBD2 (6 bases). This CDR3 region has 14 residues. V shed 4 bases and J shed 7 bases, with 14 bases lying between them. CDR1 and CDR2 (germline): SGHAT, FQNNGV. CDR3 in amino acids: CASSSGPGGNEQFF. Here the CDR3 DNA reads TGTGCCAGCAGCTCAGGACCCGGGGGAAATGAGCAGTTCTTC.

The V call is TRBV5-1, the J call TRBJ2-3; TRBD1 might be the D (6 bases). In germline, CDR1 is SGHRS, CDR2 YFSETQ. The CDR3 extends over 15 amino acids. V lost 0 bases and J 6 bases, leaving 14 bases between the germline ends. CDR3 loop: CASSLEGGSGDTQYF. CDR3 nucleotides: TGCGCCAGCAGCTTGGAAGGGGGATCGGGGGATACGCAGTATTTT.

This chain connects TRBV12-3 or TRBV12-4 to TRBJ1-5, with D unclear. The CDR3 covers 15 residues. The V end lost 3 bases, the J end lost 6 bases, and 15 bases lay between the germline ends. The CDR3 coding sequence is TGTGCCAGCAGTTTGGGGTCCCCAGGAGGTCAGCCCCAGCATTTT. Protein: CASSLGSPGGQPQHF.

The J gene is TRBJ2-5, the V gene TRBV11-2; possible D gene TRBD2, 8 bases. Trimming pared 5 bases from V and 1 base from J, leaving 17 bases between. The CDR3 is 16 amino acids. Germline V CDR1 and CDR2: SGHAT, FQNNGV. CDR3 residues: CASSPREGATQETQYF. Here the CDR3 DNA reads TGTGCCAGCAGCCCTCGGGAGGGGGCGACCCAAGAGACCCAGTACTTC.

In this sample, this clonotype turned up a few times. The chain links TRBV12-3 or TRBV12-4 to TRBJ2-7; 7 bases map to TRBD1. V was clipped by 2 bases and J by 0 bases; unmatched bases: 4. CDR3 length: 15 residues. The CDR3 DNA reads TGTGCCAGCAGTTTACAGGGGGTTGGCTCCTACGAGCAGTACTTC. Protein product: CASSLQGVGSYEQYF.

This clonotype has more than one count but fewer than ten. This chain connects TRBV7-2 to TRBJ1-1; D perhaps matches TRBD1 (6 bases). V shed 2 bases and J shed 5 bases, with 15 bases lying between them. CDR3 length: 15 amino acids. Germline V gene sequence: CDR1 SGHTA, CDR2 FQGNSA. CDR3 coding DNA: TGTGCCAGCAGCTTAACGAGGGCCACAGGGACTGAAGCTTTCTTT. Translating gives CASSLTRATGTEAFF.

This clonotype was counted many times. This chain links TRBV11-1 with TRBJ2-2, with D perhaps matching TRBD2 (6 bases). The CDR3 covers 18 residues. Germline V gives CDR1 SGHAT, CDR2 FQDESV (reference sequence). The V and J ends lost 5 bases and 1 base respectively, with 20 bases between them. CDR3 DNA sequence: TGTGCCAGCAGCCTGACTATTTCGCCGCGGGGGAACACCGGGGAGCTGTTTTTT. Its protein is CASSLTISPRGNTGELFF.

The rearrangement uses TRBV5-1 and TRBJ1-5; D remains ambiguous. Trimming stripped 0 bases from V and 2 bases from J, with 9 bases between. From germline, CDR1 is SGHRS and CDR2 YFSETQ. The CDR3 is made up of 15 amino acids. CDR3: CASSLAPNGNQPQHF. In DNA form, the CDR3 reads TGCGCCAGCAGCTTGGCCCCGAACGGCAATCAGCCCCAGCATTTT.